This passage covers 27 T cell receptor beta chains from one sample sequenced in a study of blood T cell repertoires in COVID-19. Libraries were prepared by immunoSEQ multiplex PCR; TCRdb keeps only in-frame clonotypes and omits some of them. The table includes about 230,000 clones, 84% detected once. The source material was peripheral blood. These receptors came from a woman aged 40-49 years who had recovered from COVID-19.

This clone has more than one count but fewer than ten. CDR3: CASSQGTGDGYTF. DNA for the CDR3: TGTGCCAGCAGCCAAGGGACAGGGGATGGCTACACCTTC. V gene TRBV3-1 (or the pseudogene TRBV3-2) combines with J gene TRBJ1-2; 9 nucleotides match TRBD1. V was pared by 1 base and J by 6 bases, with 0 bases of the junction left unmatched. CDR3 length equals 13 residues. Per germline, CDR1 LGHDT and CDR2 YNNKEL (reference sequence).

J is TRBJ1-1 and V is TRBV13, with D maybe TRBD1 (5 bases). Per the germline V gene, CDR1 is PRHDT and CDR2 is FYEKMQ (reference sequence). The CDR3 spans 14 residues. Trimming took 2 bases from V and 1 from J, leaving 8 bases between them. In nucleotides, the CDR3 is TGTGCCAGCAGCTTAAGGGGTCCGAACACTGAAGCTTTCTTT. Its translation: CASSLRGPNTEAFF.

The rearrangement joins TRBV7-9 to TRBJ1-4; D gene uncertain. The V gene's germline CDR1 is SEHNR and CDR2 FQNEAQ (reference sequence). Between the trimmed V and J ends, which lost 4 bases and 5 bases, there was a span of 8 bases. The CDR3 covers 13 residues. CDR3: CASSSRENEKLFF. The CDR3 DNA reads as TGTGCCAGCAGCTCGCGGGAAAATGAAAAACTGTTTTTT.

This chain links TRBV11-2 with TRBJ2-3; perhaps TRBD2 as D (6 bases). There are 15 residues in the CDR3. Germline CDR1 SGHAT, CDR2 FQNNGV. V lost 7 bases and J lost 0, with 14 bases in between. Written as DNA, the CDR3 is TGTGCCAGCACCTCCGGGGAGGCTAGCACAGATACGCAGTATTTT. Protein product: CASTSGEASTDTQYF.

The chain uses TRBV19 and TRBJ1-4; 8 bases match TRBD1. V shed 2 bases and J 8 bases; nucleotides not matched to a gene: 10. The CDR3 totals 16 residues. Germline loops: CDR1 LNHDA, CDR2 SQIVND (reference sequence). CDR3 in DNA: TGTGCCAGTAGTATACTTTTTGGACAGGGTAACGAAAAACTGTTTTTT. It specifies CASSILFGQGNEKLFF.

This sequence joins TRBV9 and TRBJ2-3; 7 bases are shared with TRBD2. This CDR3 has 15 residues. Unmatched junction bases numbered 12, after V lost 6 bases and J lost 5 bases. Germline values: CDR1 SGDLS, CDR2 YYNGEE. The CDR3 nucleotides read TGTGCCAGCACCCCCTTTGGGTGGGGGGGAGATACGCAGTATTTT. Translating it yields CASTPFGWGGDTQYF.

The V gene is TRBV29-1, the J gene TRBJ1-3, with D tentatively TRBD1 (6 bases). The V end lost 4 bases, the J end lost 2 bases, and 9 bases lay between the germline ends. Germline lookup yields CDR1 SQVTM and CDR2 ANQGSEA. This CDR3 is 13 amino acids long. The CDR3: CSVVTGTGNTIYF. CDR3 nucleotides: TGCAGCGTTGTAACAGGGACTGGAAACACCATATATTTT.

This chain joins TRBV6-1 and TRBJ2-2; 10 nucleotides line up with TRBD1. Germline loops: CDR1 MNHNS, CDR2 SASEGT. The CDR3 loop spans 16 amino acids. V lost 2 bases, J lost 4 bases, and 4 bases stayed unmatched. The CDR3 spells CASSETGQGGTGELFF. CDR3 bases: TGTGCCAGCAGTGAAACCGGACAGGGGGGCACCGGGGAGCTGTTTTTT.

The chain employs TRBV3-1 (or the pseudogene TRBV3-2) and TRBJ2-6, with unresolved D. Trimming stripped 0 bases from V and 0 bases from J, with 6 bases between. The CDR3 is 16 amino acids. Germline V lookup: CDR1 LGHDT, CDR2 YNNKEL (reference sequence). CDR3 sequence: CASSQDLSSGANVLTF. The CDR3 coding sequence is TGTGCCAGCAGCCAAGATCTCAGCTCTGGGGCCAACGTCCTGACTTTC.

The V and J genes are TRBV7-9 and TRBJ2-1, with 11 nucleotides matching TRBD2. Losses at the gene ends were 2 bases for V and 2 bases for J; bases not matched to a gene: 11. The CDR3 is 19 residues long. Germline-derived CDR1 and CDR2 are SEHNR and FQNEAQ (reference sequence). CDR3 protein: CASSLIGTSGRSPYNEQFF. CDR3 nucleotides: TGTGCCAGCAGCTTAATTGGGACTAGCGGACGAAGCCCCTACAATGAGCAGTTCTTC.

The V gene is TRBV5-1, the J gene TRBJ2-7; 8 bases match TRBD1. Germline CDR1 SGHRS, CDR2 YFSETQ. The length of the CDR3 is 13 residues. V was pared by 3 bases and J by 5 bases, with 4 bases of the junction left unmatched. Here the CDR3 reads CASSWTGSHEQYF. The CDR3 DNA reads TGCGCCAGCAGCTGGACAGGGAGCCACGAGCAGTACTTC.

This sequence joins TRBV3-1 (or the pseudogene TRBV3-2) and TRBJ2-1; a possible D gene is TRBD2 (5 bases). The CDR3 consists of 14 residues. CDR1 is LGHDT and CDR2 is YNNKEL in the germline V gene (reference sequence). V dropped 4 bases and J dropped 8 bases, with 15 bases sitting between them. The DNA of the CDR3 is TGTGCCAGCAGCCTAGCGACCATTTCAGATGAGCAGTTCTTC. Translating it yields CASSLATISDEQFF.

This clone was picked up a small number of times. The chain is built from TRBV3-1 (or the pseudogene TRBV3-2) and TRBJ2-3, with 7 bases lining up with TRBD2. V lost 1 base, J lost 0 bases, and 7 bases stayed unmatched. The length of the CDR3 is 17 residues. From germline, CDR1 is LGHDT and CDR2 YNNKEL (reference sequence). The CDR3 DNA follows: TGTGCCAGCAGCCAAGCCTGGGGGGGGACTAGCACAGATACGCAGTATTTT. Its translation: CASSQAWGGTSTDTQYF.

The genes are TRBV27 and TRBJ1-5, with TRBD1 matching 8 bases. The CDR3 runs 16 residues. J was trimmed by 7 bases and V by 4 bases; bases with no gene match: 12. CDR1 MNHEY and CDR2 SMNVEV come from the germline V gene (reference sequence). CDR3 sequence reads: CASSSHKDREGQPQHF. CDR3 in DNA: TGTGCCAGCAGTTCGCATAAGGACAGGGAGGGGCAGCCCCAGCATTTT.

DNA of the CDR3: TGTGCCAGCAGCTTGGGGCAGGGGAATTCCTACGAGCAGTACTTC. Translation gives CASSLGQGNSYEQYF. This chain links TRBV5-6 with TRBJ2-7; D possibly corresponds to TRBD1 (6 bases). V lost 0 bases and J lost 1, with 11 bases in between. Germline V CDR1 and CDR2: SGHDT, YYEEEE. This CDR3 region has 15 residues.

The rearrangement uses TRBV10-3 and TRBJ1-4, with a possible D match to TRBD1 (5 bases). There are 15 residues in the CDR3. Germline CDR1 ENHRY, CDR2 SYGVKD. The V gene lost 0 bases and the J gene lost 3 bases, with 8 bases spanning the gap. The CDR3 region has the DNA TGTGCCATCAGTGAGTCGCGGGGGGCTAATGAAAAACTGTTTTTT. This gives the protein CAISESRGANEKLFF.

The J gene is TRBJ2-1, the V gene TRBV2, with D perhaps matching TRBD1 (6 bases). Germline CDR1 reads SNHLY; CDR2 reads FYNNEI. This CDR3 region has 14 residues. V was pared by 10 bases and J by 0 bases, with 13 bases between. The CDR3 loop is CATPRDNSYNEQFF. The CDR3 nucleotides read TGTGCCACGCCCCGGGACAACTCCTACAATGAGCAGTTCTTC.

V usage is TRBV9 and J usage is TRBJ2-1, with TRBD2 identical over 11 bases. V gave up 0 bases and J gave up 6 bases; unmatched junction bases: 11. This CDR3 comprises 18 residues. From germline, CDR1 is SGDLS and CDR2 YYNGEE. The CDR3 DNA follows: TGTGCCAGCAGCGTAGGAATTAGCGGGGGGGCCTTGGGCAATGAGCAGTTCTTC. Translated: CASSVGISGGALGNEQFF.

This rearrangement joins TRBV7-9 to TRBJ1-1, with D hard to call. The CDR3 consists of 14 residues. The V gene lost 0 bases and the J gene lost 8 bases, with 13 bases spanning the gap. From germline, CDR1 is SEHNR and CDR2 FQNEAQ (reference sequence). CDR3 protein: CASSLAALTQEAFF. In DNA, the CDR3 is TGTGCCAGCAGCTTAGCGGCCCTCACGCAGGAAGCTTTCTTT.

The chain links TRBV7-9 to TRBJ2-3; 10 nucleotides line up with TRBD2. V lost 2 bases and J lost 4; bases outside the gene matches: 6. The CDR3 length is 16 residues. The germline V gene encodes CDR1 SEHNR and CDR2 FQNEAQ (reference sequence). CDR3 protein: CASSLYTSGDSDTQYF. Written as DNA, the CDR3 is TGTGCCAGCAGCTTATACACTAGCGGGGACTCAGATACGCAGTATTTT.

V usage is TRBV19 and J usage is TRBJ2-7, with D perhaps matching TRBD1 (5 bases). Trimming shortened V by 6 bases and J by 7 bases, and 22 bases separated the two germline ends. Germline loops: CDR1 LNHDA, CDR2 SQIVND (reference sequence). The CDR3 extends over 15 amino acids. CDR3 protein: CASSTPQGGFREQYF. For the CDR3, the DNA is TGTGCCAGTAGCACGCCGCAGGGTGGGTTTCGGGAGCAGTACTTC. Looking up the rest from reference TRBV19 and TRBJ2-7 gives the full variable domain: DGGITQSPKYLFRKEGQNVTLSCEQNLNHDAMYWYRQDPGQGLRLIYYSQIVNDFQKGDIAEGYSVSREKKESFPLTVTSAQKNPTAFYLCASSTPQGGFREQYFGPGTRLTVT.

The CDR3 sequence: CASSFGGMAGNTIYF. The CDR3 DNA reads as TGTGCCAGCAGCTTCGGGGGTATGGCTGGAAACACCATATATTTT. This chain connects TRBV7-2 to TRBJ1-3, with a tentative D call TRBD1 (5 bases). V lost 3 bases to trimming and J lost 2 bases, with 11 bases between them. CDR1 is SGHTA and CDR2 is FQGNSA in the germline V gene. The CDR3 covers 15 residues.

The V gene is TRBV14, the J gene TRBJ2-1, with D possibly matching TRBD2 (6 bases). Trimming removed 4 bases from V and 5 bases from J, with 21 bases in between. This CDR3 region has 17 residues. In germline, CDR1 is SGHDN, CDR2 FVKESK. DNA of the CDR3: TGTGCCAGCAGCCCTGGACTCACAGGACTAACTAACAATGAGCAGTTCTTC. Amino acid sequence: CASSPGLTGLTNNEQFF.

This clone was seen ten or more times. V usage is TRBV3-1 (or the pseudogene TRBV3-2) and J usage is TRBJ2-1; TRBD2 aligns across 10 bases. Germline CDR1 reads LGHDT; CDR2 reads YNNKEL (reference sequence). The CDR3 covers 16 residues. After removal of 4 bases from V and 9 bases from J, the junction contained 12 bases not matched to a gene. CDR3: CASSLSSSGGAGEQFF. Written as DNA, the CDR3 is TGTGCCAGCAGCCTTTCTTCCAGCGGGGGGGCCGGTGAGCAGTTCTTC.

The V and J genes are TRBV6-2 or TRBV6-3 and TRBJ1-1; 7 bases map to TRBD1. Germline lookup yields CDR1 MNHEY and CDR2 SVGEGT. This CDR3 contains 13 residues. V gave up 2 bases and J gave up 4 bases; unmatched junction bases: 1. This CDR3 reads CASSYAGGTEAFF. The CDR3 region has the DNA TGTGCCAGCAGTTACGCAGGGGGCACTGAAGCTTTCTTT.

The chain is built from TRBV7-3 and TRBJ2-1, with 10 positions matching TRBD1. Germline CDR1 and CDR2: SGHTA and FQGTGA. J gave up 4 bases and V 1 base, and 4 bases lay outside the gene matches. The CDR3 has 16 amino acids. The CDR3 sequence is CASSLSVGQGYNEQFF. DNA for the CDR3: TGTGCCAGCAGCTTAAGCGTGGGACAGGGGTACAATGAGCAGTTCTTC.

The sample holds one count of this clone. This chain uses TRBV11-2 with TRBJ2-1, with 11 bases aligning to TRBD2. V was clipped by 5 bases and J by 5 bases; unmatched bases: 8. Germline loops: CDR1 SGHAT, CDR2 FQNNGV. The length of the CDR3 is 16 residues. CDR3 nucleotide sequence: TGTGCCAGCAGCCGACAGACTAGCGGGATAAACAATGAGCAGTTCTTC. Its translation is CASSRQTSGINNEQFF.